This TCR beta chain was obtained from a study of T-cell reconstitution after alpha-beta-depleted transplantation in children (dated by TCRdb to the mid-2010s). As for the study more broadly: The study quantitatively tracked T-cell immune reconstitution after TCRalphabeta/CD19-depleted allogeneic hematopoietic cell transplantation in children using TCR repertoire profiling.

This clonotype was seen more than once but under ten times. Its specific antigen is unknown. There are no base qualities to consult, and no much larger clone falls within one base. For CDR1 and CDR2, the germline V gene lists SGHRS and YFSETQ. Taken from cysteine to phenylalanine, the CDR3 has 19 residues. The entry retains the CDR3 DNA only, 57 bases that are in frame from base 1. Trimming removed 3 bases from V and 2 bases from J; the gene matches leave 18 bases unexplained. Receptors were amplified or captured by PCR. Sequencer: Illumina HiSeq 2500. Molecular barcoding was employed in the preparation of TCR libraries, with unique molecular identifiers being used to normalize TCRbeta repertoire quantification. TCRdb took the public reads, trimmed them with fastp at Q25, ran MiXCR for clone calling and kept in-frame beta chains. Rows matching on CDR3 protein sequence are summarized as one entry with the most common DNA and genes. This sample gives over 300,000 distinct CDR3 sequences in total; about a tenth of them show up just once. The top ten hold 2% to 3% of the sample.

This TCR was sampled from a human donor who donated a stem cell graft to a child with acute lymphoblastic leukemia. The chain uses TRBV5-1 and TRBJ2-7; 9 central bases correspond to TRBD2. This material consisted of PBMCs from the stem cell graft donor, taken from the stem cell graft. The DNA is TGCGCCAGCAGCTCACTGGGAGGGGTGGATAGCGGGAGCGCCTACGAGCAGTACTTC. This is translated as CASSSLGGVDSGSAYEQYF.